The 2 T cell receptor beta chains below were found in one sample sequenced in a study of vaccination effects on CD4 cells after COVID-19 (dated 2022 in TCRdb). Antigens for these TCRs are unknown. Library preparation used the immunoSEQ multiplex PCR assay. The source is immuneACCESS, and TCRdb retained only in-frame sequences with V and J called. Part of the clones is not carried over; for the studies checked, unresolved V genes explain less than half of this, and the remainder is unexplained. The sample profile shows 63,000 or so clones; 65% to 85% of them were found once. 5% to 6% of the sample is held by the ten biggest clonotypes. To identify antigen-specific CD4+ T cell clonotypes by their expansion, the ViraFEST assay first stimulated PBMC with viral peptide pools and then applied TCR sequencing. After about 9 days of culture, CD4+ T cells were isolated with the EasySep CD4+ T cell isolation kit. PCR-confirmed SARS-CoV-2 infection had occurred in convalescent patients between March and December 2020, before the Alpha, Beta and Delta variants emerged in the United States.

This specimen consisted of CD4+ T cells from PBMCs cultured with HIV peptides, obtained before COVID-19 vaccination. What the cell subset or site label conveys for this sample: HIV-1 Nef peptide pool negative control/reference culture. The receptors derive from a human donor who had a prior SARS-CoV-2 infection.

V gene TRBV5-1 combines with J gene TRBJ1-6; D is possibly TRBD1 (5 bases). The CDR3 extends over 13 amino acids. Per germline, CDR1 SGHRS and CDR2 YFSETQ. Deletions cut 4 bases from V and 6 bases from J, with 8 bases between. The CDR3 region is CASSKGSNSPLHF. The CDR3 DNA sequence: TGCGCCAGCAGCAAGGGGAGTAATTCACCCCTCCACTTT.

The chain recombines TRBV24-1 with TRBJ2-5, with TRBD2 identical over 8 bases. This CDR3 region has 15 residues. The ends lost 3 bases at V and 5 bases at J; junction bases unmatched: 7. Looked up from germline, CDR1 is KGHDR and CDR2 is SFDVKD. As DNA, the CDR3 is TGTGCCACCAGTGATCCCCGTGGCGGGGGGGAGACCCAGTACTTC. It specifies CATSDPRGGGETQYF.